The 2 T cell receptor beta chains listed next were all sequenced from one sample in a study of beta chain features in type 1 diabetes. Study-wide findings and caveats: Shortening of TCRB CDR3s, moderate but significant, appeared in all four CD4+ subsets of Type 1 diabetes patients.

What was sequenced were expressed TCRB transcripts, since all of the isolated RNA had been reverse transcribed. Only in-frame clones appear in the TCRdb table, and some are missing; sequencing was by immunoSEQ multiplex PCR. The data hold fewer than 30,000 clones, with approximately 69% observed a single time. These receptors have no identified antigens. The sequenced sample consisted of Tregs from blood. Receptor source: a man younger than 35 with type 1 diabetes.

The chain joins TRBV5-1 to TRBJ2-7, with TRBD1 matching 11 bases. The CDR3 contains 13 residues. Germline loops: CDR1 SGHRS, CDR2 YFSETQ. V was pared by 4 bases and J by 5 bases, with 2 bases of the junction left unmatched. CDR3 sequence: CASSAGQGDEQYF. CDR3 DNA: TGCGCCAGCAGCGCGGGACAGGGGGACGAGCAGTACTTC. Variable domain in full (rest from reference TRBV5-1 and TRBJ2-7): KAGVTQTPRYLIKTRGQQVTLSCSPISGHRSVSWYQQTPGQGLQFLFEYFSETQRNKGNFPGRFSGRQFSNSRSEMNVSTLELGDSALYLCASSAGQGDEQYFGPGTRLTVT.

This chain connects TRBV19 to TRBJ2-2, with D possibly matching TRBD2 (6 bases). CDR3 length: 16 amino acids. CDR1 and CDR2 from the germline V gene are LNHDA and SQIVND (reference sequence). V was pared by 0 bases and J by 6 bases, with 14 bases between. In DNA, the CDR3 is TGTGCCAGTAGTATAGACGAGGTGGGAGGACCCGGGGAGCTGTTTTTT. Translating gives CASSIDEVGGPGELFF.